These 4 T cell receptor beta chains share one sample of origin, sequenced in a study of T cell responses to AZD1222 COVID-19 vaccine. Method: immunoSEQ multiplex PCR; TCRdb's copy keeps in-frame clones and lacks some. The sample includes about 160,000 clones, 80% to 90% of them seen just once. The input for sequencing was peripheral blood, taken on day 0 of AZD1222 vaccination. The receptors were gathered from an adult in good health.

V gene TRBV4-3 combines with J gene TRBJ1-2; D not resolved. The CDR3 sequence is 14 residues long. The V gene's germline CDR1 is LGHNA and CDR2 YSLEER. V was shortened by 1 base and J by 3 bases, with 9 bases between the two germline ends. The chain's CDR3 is CASSQGFRDYGYTF. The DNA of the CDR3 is TGCGCCAGCAGCCAAGGATTTCGGGACTATGGCTACACCTTC.

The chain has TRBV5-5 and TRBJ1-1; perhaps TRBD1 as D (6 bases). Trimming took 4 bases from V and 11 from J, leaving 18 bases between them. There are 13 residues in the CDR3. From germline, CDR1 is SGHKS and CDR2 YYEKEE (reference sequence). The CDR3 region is CASSTGADLMAFF. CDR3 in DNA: TGTGCCAGCAGCACGGGGGCAGACCTGATGGCTTTCTTT.

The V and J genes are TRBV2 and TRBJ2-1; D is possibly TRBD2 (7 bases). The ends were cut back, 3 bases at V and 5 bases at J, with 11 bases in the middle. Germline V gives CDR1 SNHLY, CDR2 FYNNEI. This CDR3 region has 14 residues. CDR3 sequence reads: CASSDRGAHNEQFF. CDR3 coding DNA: TGTGCCAGCAGTGACCGGGGGGCCCACAATGAGCAGTTCTTC.

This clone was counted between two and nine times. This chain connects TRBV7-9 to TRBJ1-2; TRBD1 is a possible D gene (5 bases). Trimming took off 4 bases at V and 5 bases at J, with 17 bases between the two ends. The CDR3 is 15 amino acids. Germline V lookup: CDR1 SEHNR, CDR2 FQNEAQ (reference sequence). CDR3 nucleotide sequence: TGTGCCAGCAGCTCCAGGGACCGACCGGGGTATGGCTACACCTTC. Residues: CASSSRDRPGYGYTF.